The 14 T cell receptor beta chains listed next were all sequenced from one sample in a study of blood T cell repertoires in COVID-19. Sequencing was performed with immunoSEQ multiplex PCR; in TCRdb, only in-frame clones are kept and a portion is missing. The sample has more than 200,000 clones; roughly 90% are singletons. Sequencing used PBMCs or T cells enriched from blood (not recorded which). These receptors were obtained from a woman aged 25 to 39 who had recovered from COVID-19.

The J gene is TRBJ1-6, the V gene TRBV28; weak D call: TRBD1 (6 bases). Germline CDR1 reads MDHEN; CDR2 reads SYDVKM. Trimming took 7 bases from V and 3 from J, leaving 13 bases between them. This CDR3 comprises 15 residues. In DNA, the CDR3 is TGTGCCAGCACCACGCCCAGGGGCTATAATTCACCCCTCCACTTT. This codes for CASTTPRGYNSPLHF.

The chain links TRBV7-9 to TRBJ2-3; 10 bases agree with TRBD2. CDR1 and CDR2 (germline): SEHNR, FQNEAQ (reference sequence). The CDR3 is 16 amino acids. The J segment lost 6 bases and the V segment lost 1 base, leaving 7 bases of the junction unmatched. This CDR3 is CASSLGAGGPTDTQYF. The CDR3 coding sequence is TGTGCCAGCAGCTTAGGAGCGGGAGGGCCAACGGATACGCAGTATTTT.

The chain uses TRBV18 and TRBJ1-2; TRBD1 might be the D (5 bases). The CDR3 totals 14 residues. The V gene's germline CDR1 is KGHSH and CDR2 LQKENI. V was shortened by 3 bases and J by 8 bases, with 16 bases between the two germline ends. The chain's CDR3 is CASSPQVWGEGYTF. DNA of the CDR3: TGTGCCAGCTCACCCCAGGTTTGGGGGGAAGGCTACACCTTC.

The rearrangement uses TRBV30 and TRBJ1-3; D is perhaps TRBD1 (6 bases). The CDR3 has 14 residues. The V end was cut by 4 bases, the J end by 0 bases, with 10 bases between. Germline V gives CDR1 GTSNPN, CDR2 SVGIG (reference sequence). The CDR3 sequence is CAWNLGGSGNTIYF. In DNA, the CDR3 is TGTGCCTGGAATTTAGGGGGCTCTGGAAACACCATATATTTT. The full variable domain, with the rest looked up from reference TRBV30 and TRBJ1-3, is SQTIHQWPATLVQPVGSPLSLECTVEGTSNPNLYWYRQAAGRGLQLLFYSVGIGQISSEVPQNLSASRPQDRQFILSSKKLLLSDSGFYLCAWNLGGSGNTIYFGEGSWLTVV.

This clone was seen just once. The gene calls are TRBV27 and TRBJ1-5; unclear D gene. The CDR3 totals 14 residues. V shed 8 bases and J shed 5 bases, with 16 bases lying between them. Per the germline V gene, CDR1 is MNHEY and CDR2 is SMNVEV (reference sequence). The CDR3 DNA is TGTGCCAGCGGCCAACAGCGGACTTATCAGCCCCAGCATTTT. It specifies CASGQQRTYQPQHF.

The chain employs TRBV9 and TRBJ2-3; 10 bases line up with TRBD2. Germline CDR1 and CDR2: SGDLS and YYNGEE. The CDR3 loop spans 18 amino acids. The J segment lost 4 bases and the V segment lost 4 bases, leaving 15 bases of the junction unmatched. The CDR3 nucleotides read TGTGCCAGCAGCTCCCCACGGAGCGGGAGGGAACGGGCAGATACGCAGTATTTT. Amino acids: CASSSPRSGRERADTQYF.

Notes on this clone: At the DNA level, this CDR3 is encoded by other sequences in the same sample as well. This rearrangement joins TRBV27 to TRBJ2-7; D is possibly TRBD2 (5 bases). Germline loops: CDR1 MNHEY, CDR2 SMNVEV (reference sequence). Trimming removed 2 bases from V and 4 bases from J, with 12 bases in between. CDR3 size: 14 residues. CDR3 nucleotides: TGTGCCAGCAGTTTAGAGGGCAGGAGTTACGAGCAGTACTTC. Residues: CASSLEGRSYEQYF.

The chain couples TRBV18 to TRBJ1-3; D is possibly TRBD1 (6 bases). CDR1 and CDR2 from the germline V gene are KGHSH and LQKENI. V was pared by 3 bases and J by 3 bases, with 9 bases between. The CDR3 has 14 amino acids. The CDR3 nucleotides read TGTGCCAGCTCACCGACAGGCGGTGGAAACACCATATATTTT. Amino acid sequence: CASSPTGGGNTIYF.

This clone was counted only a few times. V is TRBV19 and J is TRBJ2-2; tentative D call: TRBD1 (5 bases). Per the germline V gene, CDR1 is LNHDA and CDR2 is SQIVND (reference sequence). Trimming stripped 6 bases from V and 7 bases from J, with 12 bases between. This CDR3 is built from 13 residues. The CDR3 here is CASSDSQLGELFF. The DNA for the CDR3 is TGTGCCAGTAGCGACAGTCAGCTCGGGGAGCTGTTTTTT.

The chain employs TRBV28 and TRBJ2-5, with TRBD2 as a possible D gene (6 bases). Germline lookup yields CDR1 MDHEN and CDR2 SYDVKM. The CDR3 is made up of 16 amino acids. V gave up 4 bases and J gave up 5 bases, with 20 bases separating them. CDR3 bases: TGTGCCAGCAGTTCCTATGCAGGGAAAGGAGGGGAGACCCAGTACTTC. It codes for CASSSYAGKGGETQYF.

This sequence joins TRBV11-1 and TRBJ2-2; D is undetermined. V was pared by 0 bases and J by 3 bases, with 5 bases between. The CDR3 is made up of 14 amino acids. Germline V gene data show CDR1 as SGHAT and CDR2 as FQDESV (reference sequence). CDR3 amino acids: CASSLARYTGELFF. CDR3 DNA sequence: TGTGCCAGCAGCTTAGCGAGGTACACCGGGGAGCTGTTTTTT.

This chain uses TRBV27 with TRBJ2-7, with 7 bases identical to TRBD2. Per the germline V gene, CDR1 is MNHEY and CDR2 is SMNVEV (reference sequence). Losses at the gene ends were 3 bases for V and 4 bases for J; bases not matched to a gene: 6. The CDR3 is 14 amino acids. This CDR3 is CASSFGGSIYEQYF. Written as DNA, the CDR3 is TGTGCCAGCAGTTTTGGCGGGAGTATTTACGAGCAGTACTTC.

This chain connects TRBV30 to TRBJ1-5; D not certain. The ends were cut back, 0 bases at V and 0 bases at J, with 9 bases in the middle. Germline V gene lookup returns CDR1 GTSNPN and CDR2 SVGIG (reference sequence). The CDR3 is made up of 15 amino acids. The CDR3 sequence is CAWSVRSSSNQPQHF. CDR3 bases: TGTGCCTGGAGTGTCCGGTCGTCTAGCAATCAGCCCCAGCATTTT.

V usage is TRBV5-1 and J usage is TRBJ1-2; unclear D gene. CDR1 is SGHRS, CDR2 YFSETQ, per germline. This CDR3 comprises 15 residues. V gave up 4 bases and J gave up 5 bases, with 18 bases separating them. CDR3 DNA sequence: TGCGCCAGCAGCCCCGCCCGTGCCACGACATATGGCTACACCTTC. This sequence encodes CASSPARATTYGYTF.